These T cell receptor beta chains were read from a single sample in a study of T cells after yellow fever vaccination. TCRdb reprocessed the 5' RACE reads with MiXCR, giving one entry per CDR3 protein. The sample shows hundreds of thousands of distinct CDR3 sequences, roughly 4.3% of them seen only once. The sequencing used PBMCs, collected 5 days after the yellow fever booster vaccination. These receptors came from a man aged 18 to 30 who received the YFV17D yellow fever vaccine. Both conserved end residues are part of each CDR3. A D gene is named only where the DNA matches it firmly. The size of a clone is reported for some rows only, either as once, few or many, or as a class for expanded clones.

CDR3 protein	CDR3 DNA	clone size	D gene	V gene	CDR3 length	J gene
CSACRDYQETQYF	TGCAGTGCTTGCCGGGACTACCAAGAGACCCAGTACTTC	few	NA	TRBV20-1	13	TRBJ2-5
CASSYGLAREQFF	TGTGCCAGCAGTTACGGTCTAGCGCGGGAGCAGTTCTTC	many	NA	TRBV12-3/TRBV12-4	13	TRBJ2-1
CASSDSLDTQYF	TGTGCCAGCAGTGACTCCCTAGATACGCAGTATTTT	NA	NA	TRBV6-4	12	TRBJ2-3
CASSSSYGFDSNQPQHF	TGTGCCAGCAGCTCATCGTACGGGTTTGATAGCAATCAGCCCCAGCATTTT	few	NA	TRBV13	17	TRBJ1-5
CASSSAGYSTDTQYF	TGTGCCAGCAGCTCAGCGGGGTATAGCACAGATACGCAGTATTTT	NA	TRBD2	TRBV5-8	15	TRBJ2-3
CASSLGGPNYEQYF	TGTGCCAGCAGCTTAGGGGGACCGAACTACGAGCAGTACTTC	NA	NA	TRBV11-3	14	TRBJ2-7
CASSLAGVYQPQHF	TGTGCCAGCAGTTTGGCGGGGGTATATCAGCCCCAGCATTTT	few	NA	TRBV6-6	14	TRBJ1-5
CASSERQSNTEAFF	TGTGCCAGCAGTGAAAGGCAGTCGAACACTGAAGCTTTCTTT	NA	NA	TRBV2	14	TRBJ1-1
CASNLDISSGNTIYF	TGTGCCAGCAACTTGGACATATCCTCTGGAAACACCATATATTTT	few	NA	TRBV12-3/TRBV12-4	15	TRBJ1-3
CSATQGTEAFF	TGCAGCGCAACACAGGGTACTGAAGCTTTCTTT	NA	NA	TRBV20-1	11	TRBJ1-1
CASDRGQGREKLFF	TGTGCCAGCGATAGGGGACAGGGCCGTGAAAAACTGTTTTTT	NA	TRBD1	TRBV28	14	TRBJ1-4
CASRRWDSNNEKLFF	TGTGCCAGCAGGAGGTGGGACAGCAATAATGAAAAACTGTTTTTT	NA	TRBD1	TRBV27	15	TRBJ1-4
CASSRGNEQYF	TGTGCCAGCAGTCGAGGGAACGAGCAGTACTTC	few	NA	TRBV6-5	11	TRBJ2-7
CASSSLRRTGGPYEQYF	TGTGCCAGTAGTTCACTCCGCCGGACAGGGGGTCCCTACGAGCAGTACTTC	many	TRBD1	TRBV19	17	TRBJ2-7
CATSDLPPGDRGTDTQYF	TGTGCCACCAGTGATTTACCCCCTGGGGACAGGGGCACAGATACGCAGTATTTT	many	TRBD1	TRBV24-1	18	TRBJ2-3
CASSSTAVNYGYTF	TGTGCCAGCAGTTCGACAGCTGTTAACTATGGCTACACCTTC	NA	NA	TRBV12-3/TRBV12-4	14	TRBJ1-2
CASSYVGSTYEQYF	TGTGCCAGCAGTTACGTGGGGTCTACCTACGAGCAGTACTTC	NA	NA	TRBV6-2/TRBV6-3	14	TRBJ2-7
CASSHLGGGYTF	TGTGCCAGCAGTCACCTAGGGGGTGGCTACACCTTC	few	NA	TRBV11-1	12	TRBJ1-2
CASSSTLGEQPQHF	TGTGCCAGCAGTTCCACATTGGGCGAGCAGCCCCAGCATTTT	NA	NA	TRBV6-6	14	TRBJ1-5
CASSGTGWGRPNSPLHF	TGTGCCAGCAGCGGAACCGGGTGGGGACGGCCTAATTCACCCCTCCACTTT	NA	NA	TRBV12-3/TRBV12-4	17	TRBJ1-6
CASSSRTSGAGDTQYF	TGTGCCAGCAGCTCTCGGACTAGCGGGGCCGGGGATACGCAGTATTTT	NA	TRBD2	TRBV7-8	16	TRBJ2-3
CASSLSGERYGNTIYF	TGCGCCAGCAGCTTATCAGGGGAAAGATATGGAAACACCATATATTTT	many	NA	TRBV5-1	16	TRBJ1-3
CASSQDSQPGTQYF	TGTGCCAGCAGCCAAGATTCCCAGCCCGGGACCCAGTACTTC	NA	NA	TRBV3-1	14	TRBJ2-5
CATSDASGFTDTQYF	TGTGCCACCAGTGATGCTAGCGGCTTTACAGATACGCAGTATTTT	few	TRBD2	TRBV24-1	15	TRBJ2-3
CASNNSTGHQETQYF	TGTGCCAGTAACAACTCGACAGGACACCAAGAGACCCAGTACTTC	NA	NA	TRBV19	15	TRBJ2-5
CASSSSPGGNSGANVLTF	TGTGCCAGCTCATCCTCACCCGGGGGGAACTCTGGGGCCAACGTCCTGACTTTC	few	TRBD2	TRBV18	18	TRBJ2-6
CATSDPSGGEYEQYF	TGTGCCACCAGTGATCCAAGCGGGGGGGAATACGAGCAGTACTTC	NA	TRBD2	TRBV24-1	15	TRBJ2-7
CASSQDETRSNYGYTF	TGCGCCAGCAGCCAAGATGAAACAAGATCTAACTATGGCTACACCTTC	NA	NA	TRBV4-3	16	TRBJ1-2
CASSLAGGPTAYNEQFF	TGTGCCAGCAGCCTAGCGGGGGGACCCACCGCCTACAATGAGCAGTTCTTC	NA	TRBD2	TRBV9	17	TRBJ2-1